The clone carrying this TCR beta chain was detected once. This sample was included in a study of T cell changes during pregnancy in multiple sclerosis. Some clones are missing from TCRdb's copy, which holds only in-frame ones; the method was immunoSEQ multiplex PCR. The profile shows under 65,000 clones, around 90% of them singletons. Between the trimmed V and J ends, which lost 3 bases and 6 bases, there was a span of 11 bases. CDR3 length: 13 amino acids. The germline CDR1 and CDR2 sequences are KGHSH and LQKENI. The chain is built from TRBV18 and TRBJ1-1; possibly TRBD1 for D (6 bases). Sequenced here: peripheral blood, sampled after pregnancy. The sequence derives from a female donor in good health, enrolled as a control in a pregnancy study. The CDR3 coding sequence is TGTGCCAGCTCACCTCTGGGGGCGGCTGAAGCTTTCTTT. The encoded protein is CASSPLGAAEAFF. The whole variable domain, remainder taken from reference TRBV18 and TRBJ1-1, is NAGVMQNPRHLVRRRGQEARLRCSPMKGHSHVYWYRQLPEEGLKFMVYLQKENIIDESGMPKERFSAEFPKEGPSILRIQQVVRGDSAAYFCASSPLGAAEAFFGQGTRLTVV.